These T cell receptor beta chains were read from a single sample in a study of T cells in Graves' hyperthyroidism and ophthalmopathy. TCRdb reprocessed the multiplex PCR reads with MiXCR, giving one entry per CDR3 protein. The sample contains 600,000 or so distinct CDR3 sequences, around 46% of which appear only once. Material: peripheral blood or thyroid tissue (not recorded which). The source of these receptors is a young woman with Graves' hyperthyroidism. Each CDR3 is given with its conserved first and last residue. The D gene is left open where the match is weak. Clone size appears in some rows only: once, few, many, or a class for an expanded clone.

j_call: TRBJ2-7
clone_size: .
d_call: TRBD2
v_call: TRBV20-1
cdr3_aa: CSALAGEGTYEQYF
cdr3_nt: TGCAGTGCTCTAGCGGGAGAGGGGACCTACGAGCAGTACTTC

j_call: TRBJ2-2
clone_size: .
d_call: .
v_call: TRBV7-8
cdr3_aa: CASREFTGELFF
cdr3_nt: TGTGCCAGCAGGGAGTTTACCGGGGAGCTGTTTTTT

j_call: TRBJ2-7
clone_size: few
d_call: .
v_call: TRBV4-2
cdr3_aa: CASSPLAGRIYEQYF
cdr3_nt: TGTGCCAGCAGCCCCCTGGCGGGTAGGATCTACGAGCAGTACTTC

j_call: TRBJ2-3
clone_size: once
d_call: .
v_call: TRBV10-3
cdr3_aa: CAISESISDTQYF
cdr3_nt: TGTGCCATCAGTGAGTCTATTTCAGATACGCAGTATTTT

j_call: TRBJ1-1
clone_size: .
d_call: .
v_call: TRBV15
cdr3_aa: CATQEEHTEAFF
cdr3_nt: TGTGCCACCCAGGAGGAGCACACTGAAGCTTTCTTT

j_call: TRBJ2-7
clone_size: once
d_call: .
v_call: TRBV6-2/TRBV6-3
cdr3_aa: CASSYLNRPEAYEQYF
cdr3_nt: TGTGCCAGCAGTTACTTAAATCGACCGGAGGCCTACGAGCAGTACTTC

j_call: TRBJ1-1
clone_size: many
d_call: .
v_call: TRBV29-1
cdr3_aa: CMGGMNTEAFF
cdr3_nt: TGCATGGGGGGGATGAACACTGAAGCTTTCTTT

j_call: TRBJ2-5
clone_size: .
d_call: .
v_call: TRBV2
cdr3_aa: CASSEVAAPQETQYF
cdr3_nt: TGCGCCAGCAGTGAAGTGGCTGCCCCCCAAGAGACCCAGTACTTC

j_call: TRBJ1-5
clone_size: .
d_call: .
v_call: TRBV6-1
cdr3_aa: CVSRQEGGSNQPQHF
cdr3_nt: TGTGTCAGCAGACAAGAGGGGGGGAGCAATCAGCCCCAGCATTTT

j_call: TRBJ1-1
clone_size: many
d_call: .
v_call: TRBV2
cdr3_aa: CASTNTEAFF
cdr3_nt: TGTGCCAGCACCAACACTGAAGCTTTCTTT